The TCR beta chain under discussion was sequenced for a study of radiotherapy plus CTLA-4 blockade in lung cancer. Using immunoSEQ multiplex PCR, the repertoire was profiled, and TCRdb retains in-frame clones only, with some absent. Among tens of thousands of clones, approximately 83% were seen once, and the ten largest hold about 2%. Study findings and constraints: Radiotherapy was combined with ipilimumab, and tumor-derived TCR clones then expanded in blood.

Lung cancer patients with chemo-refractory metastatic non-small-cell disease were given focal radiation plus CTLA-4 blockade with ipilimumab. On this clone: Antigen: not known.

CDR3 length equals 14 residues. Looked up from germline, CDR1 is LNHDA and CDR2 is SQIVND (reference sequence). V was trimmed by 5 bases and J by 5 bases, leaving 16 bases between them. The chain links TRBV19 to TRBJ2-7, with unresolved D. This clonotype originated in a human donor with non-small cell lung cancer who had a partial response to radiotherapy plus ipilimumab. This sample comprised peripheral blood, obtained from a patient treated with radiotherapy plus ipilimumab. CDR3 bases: TGTGCCAGTAGTGCGAAAATAAGCGTCCACGAGCAGTACTTC. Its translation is CASSAKISVHEQYF.